One sample yielded the 30 T cell receptor beta chains listed below, sequenced in a study of neurological immune-mediated disorders. Time point meaning: longitudinal time-point 1 (baseline). TCRdb re-derived calls from the 5' RACE reads in MiXCR, one entry per CDR3 protein. The sample carries some 38,000 distinct CDR3 sequences, under 4% recorded once. The sample comprised PBMCs. The receptors shown here come from a woman aged 55-70 years with multiple sclerosis.

This clonotype was seen ten or more times. J is TRBJ2-1 and V is TRBV18; 12 nucleotides line up with TRBD2. Unmatched junction bases numbered 7, after V lost 0 bases and J lost 10 bases. This CDR3 is 16 amino acids long. CDR1 and CDR2 (germline): KGHSH, LQKENI. CDR3 coding DNA: TGTGCCAGCTCACCACCGTCTAGCGGGGGGGCCAGGGAGCAGTTCTTC. It translates to CASSPPSSGGAREQFF.

This clonotype came up many times. V usage is TRBV20-1 and J usage is TRBJ1-1, with D possibly TRBD1 on 6 matching bases. The length of the CDR3 is 14 residues. V lost 6 bases and J 3 bases, leaving 17 bases between the germline ends. Germline CDR1 is DFQATT and CDR2 is SNEGSKA (reference sequence). The CDR3 DNA reads as TGCAGTGCCAGGTGGGGGGCGGGGTACACTGAAGCTTTCTTT. It specifies CSARWGAGYTEAFF.

This clonotype was seen at least ten times. Lacking the conserved final phenylalanine or tryptophan, this CDR3 likely reflects a read error. This chain links TRBV6-5 with TRBJ2-2; TRBD1 matches at 9 bases. Germline V gene data show CDR1 as MNHEY and CDR2 as SVGAGI. V lost 6 bases, J lost 7 bases, and 6 bases stayed unmatched. The CDR3 is 14 amino acids. DNA for the CDR3: TGTGCCAGCAGAACAGGGGGCAGGATCGGGGAGCTGTTTAAT. It specifies CASRTGGRIGELFN.

This clonotype has a count of ten or more. The chain combines TRBV7-6 with TRBJ1-1; D is perhaps TRBD1 (6 bases). Germline CDR1 SGHVS, CDR2 FNYEAQ. V lost 1 base and J lost 1, with 10 bases in between. This CDR3 is 15 amino acids long. The CDR3: CASSLVGGTNTEAFF. In DNA, the CDR3 is TGTGCCAGCAGCTTAGTCGGGGGCACGAACACTGAAGCTTTCTTT.

This clonotype was found many times. The genes are TRBV12-3 or TRBV12-4 and TRBJ2-1, with TRBD2 identical over 10 bases. V shed 6 bases and J 7 bases; nucleotides not matched to a gene: 9. The CDR3 has 15 residues. CDR3 loop: CASSPSGGQGNEQFF. In DNA, the CDR3 is TGTGCCAGCAGCCCTAGCGGGGGCCAGGGGAATGAGCAGTTCTTC.

In its sample, this clonotype was seen many times. The genes are TRBV15 and TRBJ2-5; D is perhaps TRBD2 (6 bases). This CDR3 is built from 15 residues. CDR1 LNHNV and CDR2 YYDKDF come from the germline V gene (reference sequence). V shed 1 base and J shed 4 bases, with 13 bases lying between them. The CDR3 region has the DNA TGTGCCACCAGCAGAGGGGGGGAAACGCGAGAGACCCAGTACTTC. Translated, it gives CATSRGGETRETQYF.

This clonotype was found many times. The V gene is TRBV2, the J gene TRBJ2-7; tentatively, D is TRBD1 (5 bases). This CDR3 is 11 amino acids long. Germline CDR1 and CDR2: SNHLY and FYNNEI. The germline V and J ends were trimmed by 8 bases and 3 bases, with 8 bases remaining between them. CDR3 region: CASRQFYEQYF. CDR3 sequence (DNA): TGTGCCAGCCGACAGTTCTACGAGCAGTACTTC.

There are many counts of this clonotype. V is TRBV20-1 and J is TRBJ2-2, with 12 bases aligning to TRBD2. Germline values: CDR1 DFQATT, CDR2 SNEGSKA (reference sequence). CDR3 length equals 14 residues. The CDR3: CSTSGGKNTGELFF. Here the CDR3 DNA reads TGCAGCACTAGCGGGGGGAAGAACACCGGGGAGCTGTTTTTT.

Concerning this clonotype: A much larger clone sits a single nucleotide away, making a read error possible. CDR3 in amino acids: CASSHRDRLNTEAFF. The CDR3 bases are TGTGCCAGCTCACACCGTGACAGGCTGAACACTGAAGCTTTCTTT. J is TRBJ1-1 and V is TRBV18, with D tentatively TRBD1 (6 bases). CDR3 length: 15 residues. The V gene's germline CDR1 is KGHSH and CDR2 LQKENI. V was shortened by 4 bases and J by 0 bases, with 12 bases between the two germline ends.

The V and J genes are TRBV2 and TRBJ1-5; D is unclear. The CDR3 sequence is 14 residues long. Between the trimmed V and J ends, which lost 7 bases and 0 bases, there was a span of 10 bases. Germline CDR1 SNHLY, CDR2 FYNNEI. This chain's CDR3 is CASNGLTSNQPQHF. As DNA, the CDR3 is TGTGCCAGCAACGGGTTAACTAGCAATCAGCCCCAGCATTTT.

This clonotype was seen repeatedly, ten times or more. V usage is TRBV5-1 and J usage is TRBJ1-2; D might be TRBD1 (6 bases). The germline gives CDR1 SGHRS, CDR2 YFSETQ. The CDR3 has 12 residues. The germline V and J ends were trimmed by 5 bases and 7 bases, with 12 bases remaining between them. CDR3 region: CASSLGTFGYTF. The CDR3 region has the DNA TGCGCCAGCAGTCTAGGGACATTTGGCTACACCTTC.

This clonotype has ten or more counts. The V call is TRBV20-1, the J call TRBJ2-1, with TRBD2 identical over 9 bases. Germline trimming cut 5 bases from V and 4 bases from J; bases unmatched to any gene: 9. The length of the CDR3 is 15 residues. Looked up from germline, CDR1 is DFQATT and CDR2 is SNEGSKA (reference sequence). The CDR3 is CSAYPIAGVYNEQFF. The CDR3 nucleotides read TGCAGTGCTTATCCTATAGCGGGGGTATACAATGAGCAGTTCTTC.

This clonotype appeared many times. The V and J genes are TRBV10-3 and TRBJ2-3; D not certain. Germline assignment: CDR1 ENHRY and CDR2 SYGVKD. The CDR3 is 12 residues long. V was clipped by 6 bases and J by 6 bases, with 10 bases between them. The CDR3 is CAISPEGDTQYF. The CDR3 nucleotides are TGTGCCATCAGCCCAGAAGGGGATACGCAGTATTTT.

This clonotype was observed at least ten times. The genes are TRBV3-1 and TRBJ2-4, with 9 positions matching TRBD2. Germline V gene data show CDR1 as LGHDT and CDR2 as YNNKEL (reference sequence). The CDR3 is 15 residues long. The V segment lost 6 bases and the J segment 1 base; nucleotides outside the gene matches: 4. CDR3 amino acids: CASRGGGVAKNIQYF. CDR3 nucleotide sequence: TGTGCCAGCAGAGGCGGGGGGGTGGCCAAAAACATTCAGTACTTC.

There are many counts of this clonotype. The chain recombines TRBV4-2 with TRBJ1-6; D is perhaps TRBD1 (5 bases). The V gene lost 5 bases and the J gene lost 0 bases, with 20 bases spanning the gap. This CDR3 spans 19 amino acids. Looked up from germline, CDR1 is LGHNA and CDR2 is YNFKEQ. The CDR3 region has the DNA TGTGCCAGCAGCTCACTACCGAGACAGCTCATCTCCTATAATTCACCCCTCCACTTT. Translated, it gives CASSSLPRQLISYNSPLHF.

This clonotype came up many times. The V call is TRBV4-2, the J call TRBJ2-3; 13 bases are a match to TRBD2. CDR3 length equals 20 residues. The trim removed 0 bases at V and 4 bases at J, leaving 13 bases unmatched. Germline V CDR1 and CDR2: LGHNA, YNFKEQ. The CDR3 loop reads CASSQDLRLAGGGGSDTQYF. In DNA, the CDR3 is TGTGCCAGCAGCCAAGATCTCCGACTAGCGGGGGGAGGAGGGTCAGATACGCAGTATTTT.

This clonotype was seen repeatedly, ten times or more. The chain combines TRBV5-1 with TRBJ2-1, with 8 bases that match TRBD2. Germline lookup yields CDR1 SGHRS and CDR2 YFSETQ. The CDR3 sequence is 17 residues long. Trimming cost V 1 base and J 0 bases; bases outside gene matches: 6. CDR3 sequence: CASSLLAGGSSYNEQFF. The CDR3 DNA sequence: TGCGCCAGCAGCTTGCTGGCGGGGGGCAGCTCCTACAATGAGCAGTTCTTC. The complete variable domain, with remaining parts taken from reference TRBV5-1 and TRBJ2-1, reads KAGVTQTPRYLIKTRGQQVTLSCSPISGHRSVSWYQQTPGQGLQFLFEYFSETQRNKGNFPGRFSGRQFSNSRSEMNVSTLELGDSALYLCASSLLAGGSSYNEQFFGPGTRLTVL.

The genes are TRBV12-5 and TRBJ1-5; D remains ambiguous. CDR1 is LGHNT and CDR2 is FRNRAP in the germline V gene. The CDR3 contains 15 residues. Trimming cost V 1 base and J 3 bases, with 10 bases left between them. CDR3 nucleotides: TGTGCTAGTGGTTTGGGGGAAGTATTCAATCAGCCCCAGCATTTT. It specifies CASGLGEVFNQPQHF.

The sample holds many counts of this clonotype. The genes are TRBV5-1 and TRBJ1-5; TRBD1 is a possible D gene (5 bases). Germline V gene data show CDR1 as SGHRS and CDR2 as YFSETQ. V was cut by 0 bases and J by 2 bases, with 12 bases left in between. The CDR3 covers 16 residues. CDR3 in DNA: TGCGCCAGCAGCTTGGCTCTCCGGGGCCGCAATCAGCCCCAGCATTTT. It translates to CASSLALRGRNQPQHF.

The sample holds many counts of this clonotype. J is TRBJ1-2 and V is TRBV12-3 or TRBV12-4; D ambiguous. The CDR3 runs to 12 residues. The V end was cut by 3 bases, the J end by 8 bases, with 10 bases between. The CDR3 bases are TGTGCCAGCAGTTTTTCAGGAAAGGGCTACACCTTC. Protein sequence: CASSFSGKGYTF.

This clonotype occurred many times. This chain links TRBV5-1 with TRBJ2-7, with D perhaps TRBD1 (6 bases). Germline assignment: CDR1 SGHRS and CDR2 YFSETQ. CDR3 length: 12 residues. Trimming removed 0 bases from V and 7 bases from J, with 8 bases in between. CDR3 sequence: CASSLDRVEQYF. The CDR3 region has the DNA TGCGCCAGCAGCTTGGACAGGGTTGAGCAGTACTTC. Full variable domain (remainder filled in from reference TRBV5-1 and TRBJ2-7): KAGVTQTPRYLIKTRGQQVTLSCSPISGHRSVSWYQQTPGQGLQFLFEYFSETQRNKGNFPGRFSGRQFSNSRSEMNVSTLELGDSALYLCASSLDRVEQYFGPGTRLTVT.

This clonotype has a count of ten or more. The CDR3: CASTKMGNQPQHF. The CDR3 DNA is TGTGCCAGCACCAAGATGGGAAATCAGCCCCAGCATTTT. V usage is TRBV12-3 or TRBV12-4 and J usage is TRBJ1-5, with D unclear. The CDR3 totals 13 residues. The V end was cut by 7 bases, the J end by 4 bases, with 11 bases between.

Ten or more counts support this clonotype. This rearrangement joins TRBV9 to TRBJ1-1; no definite D call. This CDR3 spans 15 amino acids. From germline, CDR1 is SGDLS and CDR2 YYNGEE. V was pared by 0 bases and J by 1 base, with 10 bases between. The CDR3 here is CASSVASGGNTEAFF. DNA of the CDR3: TGTGCCAGCAGCGTAGCTAGTGGAGGGAACACTGAAGCTTTCTTT.

The genes are TRBV20-1 and TRBJ2-6, with 7 positions matching TRBD2. The trim removed 7 bases at V and 1 base at J, leaving 4 bases unmatched. The CDR3 is 14 residues long. CDR1 DFQATT and CDR2 SNEGSKA come from the germline V gene (reference sequence). The DNA of the CDR3 is TGCAGTGGCGTGGGGGGGTCTGGGGCCAACGTCCTGACTTTC. This gives the protein CSGVGGSGANVLTF.

This clonotype was observed at least ten times. The chain couples TRBV5-1 to TRBJ2-1; D perhaps matches TRBD2 (6 bases). V was cut by 5 bases and J by 3 bases, with 6 bases left in between. CDR3 length equals 12 residues. Looked up from germline, CDR1 is SGHRS and CDR2 is YFSETQ. The CDR3 region is CASRGGYNEQFF. Written as DNA, the CDR3 is TGCGCCAGCAGGGGAGGCTACAATGAGCAGTTCTTC.

This clonotype was counted ten times or more. The gene calls are TRBV20-1 and TRBJ2-7, with TRBD1 identical over 12 bases. Germline CDR1 and CDR2: DFQATT and SNEGSKA (reference sequence). V dropped 6 bases and J dropped 6; count of bases not matched to a gene: 12. The CDR3 totals 15 residues. The CDR3 bases are TGCAGTGCCCTCCACCGGGGACAGGGGGCCATCGAGCAGTACTTC. Translating gives CSALHRGQGAIEQYF.

In this sample, this clonotype turned up many times. The V gene is TRBV6-6, the J gene TRBJ2-5; the match to TRBD2 covers 10 bases. This CDR3 region has 15 residues. CDR1 is MNHNY, CDR2 SVGAGI, per germline (reference sequence). V lost 7 bases and J lost 4; bases outside the gene matches: 9. The CDR3 DNA reads as TGTGCCAGCAACCCACTAGCGGGGACCGCAGAGACCCAGTACTTC. This translates into CASNPLAGTAETQYF.

This clonotype was counted many times. This chain connects TRBV29-1 to TRBJ1-1; D uncertain. Germline CDR1 is SQVTM and CDR2 is ANQGSEA. Trimming left V 7 bases short and J 0 bases short, with 12 bases between. The CDR3 is made up of 13 amino acids. The CDR3 region is CSALKALNTEAFF. CDR3 DNA: TGCAGCGCCCTGAAGGCCTTGAACACTGAAGCTTTCTTT.

In its sample, this clonotype was seen many times. The CDR3 loop is CSAEGATNEKLFF. The DNA for the CDR3 is TGCAGCGCCGAAGGAGCAACTAATGAAAAACTGTTTTTT. The chain carries TRBV29-1 and TRBJ1-4; D is unresolved. V was trimmed by 7 bases and J by 0 bases, leaving 9 bases between them. Per the germline V gene, CDR1 is SQVTM and CDR2 is ANQGSEA. This CDR3 has 13 amino acids.

Ten or more counts support this clonotype. The chain combines TRBV7-9 with TRBJ2-1; weak D call: TRBD1 (6 bases). From germline, CDR1 is SEHNR and CDR2 FQNEAQ (reference sequence). The CDR3 is 16 residues long. Trimming left V 5 bases short and J 2 bases short, with 16 bases between. DNA for the CDR3: TGTGCCAGCAGCAGCCGGGACAAAGGCGCCTACAATGAGCAGTTCTTC. Its protein is CASSSRDKGAYNEQFF.